The 16 T cell receptor beta chains below come from one sample, sequenced in a study of T cell responses to AZD1222 COVID-19 vaccine. Assay: immunoSEQ multiplex PCR; the TCRdb copy retains only in-frame clones and omits some. This sample carries about 140,000 clones, around nine tenths of them seen once, and the ten largest clones take 4% to 5.5%. The sample in question was peripheral blood, obtained on day 0 of AZD1222 vaccination. These receptors were collected from an adult in good health.

The chain is built from TRBV2 and TRBJ1-2; no reliable D call. V was trimmed by 3 bases and J by 4 bases, leaving 9 bases between them. The length of the CDR3 is 13 residues. Germline CDR1 SNHLY, CDR2 FYNNEI. CDR3 DNA: TGTGCCAGCAGTGATCTGAACAGCTATGGCTACACCTTC. Protein product: CASSDLNSYGYTF. The variable domain in full, completed from reference TRBV2 and TRBJ1-2, reads EPEVTQTPSHQVTQMGQEVILRCVPISNHLYFYWYRQILGQKVEFLVSFYNNEISEKSEIFDDQFSVERPDGSNFTLKIRSTKLEDSAMYFCASSDLNSYGYTFGSGTRLTVV.

The V and J genes are TRBV4-1 and TRBJ1-2; 7 bases are a match to TRBD1. V dropped 0 bases and J dropped 4; count of bases not matched to a gene: 8. The CDR3 spans 16 residues. CDR1 and CDR2 from the germline V gene are MGHRA and YSYEKL. This CDR3 reads CASSQDHGTVAYGYTF. In DNA, the CDR3 is TGCGCCAGCAGCCAAGATCACGGGACAGTAGCCTATGGCTACACCTTC.

V gene TRBV12-3 or TRBV12-4 combines with J gene TRBJ1-2, with D hard to call. V was trimmed by 6 bases and J by 8 bases, leaving 13 bases between them. This CDR3 spans 12 amino acids. CDR3: CASSPTWEGYTF. As DNA, the CDR3 is TGTGCCAGCAGCCCAACCTGGGAGGGCTACACCTTC.

The chain carries TRBV27 and TRBJ1-5, with 7 bases lining up with TRBD1. Germline CDR1 is MNHEY and CDR2 is SMNVEV (reference sequence). The CDR3 consists of 14 residues. Trimming cost V 6 bases and J 7 bases; bases outside gene matches: 9. CDR3 DNA: TGTGCCAGCAGCCTGACAGGGACCAGCCAGCCCCAGCATTTT. Its protein product is CASSLTGTSQPQHF.

The chain recombines TRBV7-9 with TRBJ2-2; TRBD1 agrees at 9 bases. This CDR3 is 18 amino acids long. The V gene end was trimmed by 4 bases and the J gene end by 6 bases; junction bases not matched to a gene: 15. Per germline, CDR1 SEHNR and CDR2 FQNEAQ (reference sequence). The CDR3 DNA reads TGTGCCAGCAGCTCCCTCGGGTTGGACAGGGGTTCCGCCGGGGAGCTGTTTTTT. It yields the protein CASSSLGLDRGSAGELFF.

The J gene is TRBJ2-7, the V gene TRBV28; no clear D. Per germline, CDR1 MDHEN and CDR2 SYDVKM. Trimming removed 6 bases at V and 6 bases at J, with 6 bases between. CDR3 length equals 10 residues. Here the CDR3 DNA reads TGTGCCAGCAGAAAAAGCGAGCAGTACTTC. It translates to CASRKSEQYF.

The chain couples TRBV6-5 to TRBJ2-1; D is possibly TRBD1 or TRBD2 (5 bases each). Trimming removed 0 bases at V and 4 bases at J, with 13 bases between. CDR3 length: 16 residues. Germline V lookup: CDR1 MNHEY, CDR2 SVGAGI. This CDR3 is CASSYSWGTSYNEQFF. The DNA of the CDR3 is TGTGCCAGCAGTTACTCATGGGGGACCAGTTACAATGAGCAGTTCTTC.

This clone has only a few counts. This chain joins TRBV7-9 and TRBJ2-7, with TRBD2 matching 7 bases. The CDR3 sequence is 14 residues long. With V trimmed by 5 bases and J by 6 bases, 10 bases remained unmatched. Germline values: CDR1 SEHNR, CDR2 FQNEAQ (reference sequence). The CDR3 here is CASSPGAGPGEQYF. In nucleotides, the CDR3 is TGTGCCAGCAGCCCTGGAGCGGGACCGGGCGAGCAGTACTTC.

The CDR3 loop reads CASSLAPRHQNTGELFF. The DNA of the CDR3 is TGTGCCAGCAGCTTAGCCCCGAGACACCAGAACACCGGGGAGCTGTTTTTT. The rearrangement joins TRBV7-6 to TRBJ2-2; D gene ambiguous. V lost 0 bases, J lost 1 base, and 12 bases lay in between. This CDR3 has 17 amino acids. Germline assignment: CDR1 SGHVS and CDR2 FNYEAQ.

The chain uses TRBV7-2 and TRBJ2-2; D might be TRBD2 (5 bases). Germline-derived CDR1 and CDR2 are SGHTA and FQGNSA. V lost 1 base, J lost 1 base, and 10 bases lay in between. The CDR3 spans 16 residues. CDR3 coding DNA: TGTGCCAGCAGCTTAGTTCCCGGGATGAACACCGGGGAGCTGTTTTTT. This codes for CASSLVPGMNTGELFF.

The V call is TRBV3-1 (or the pseudogene TRBV3-2), the J call TRBJ2-3; 12 bases are a match to TRBD2. CDR3 length: 16 amino acids. The trim removed 4 bases at V and 1 base at J, leaving 3 bases unmatched. Per the germline V gene, CDR1 is LGHDT and CDR2 is YNNKEL (reference sequence). DNA for the CDR3: TGTGCCAGCAGCCCCGGGACTAGCGGGCGCACAGATACGCAGTATTTT. Amino acid sequence: CASSPGTSGRTDTQYF.

V gene TRBV9 combines with J gene TRBJ2-5; 7 nucleotides agree with TRBD2. Germline-derived CDR1 and CDR2 are SGDLS and YYNGEE. V dropped 2 bases and J dropped 5; count of bases not matched to a gene: 18. The CDR3 has 18 residues. The CDR3 coding sequence is TGTGCCAGCAGCGTCCATCGGGCGGGGGATATGAGGATGGAGACCCAGTACTTC. Translation gives CASSVHRAGDMRMETQYF.

The rearrangement links TRBV28 to TRBJ1-2, with D possibly TRBD1 on 6 matching bases. The V gene lost 10 bases and the J gene lost 1 base, with 10 bases spanning the gap. Germline CDR1 reads MDHEN; CDR2 reads SYDVKM. The CDR3 length is 12 residues. This chain's CDR3 is CATSRGNYGYTF. The DNA of the CDR3 is TGTGCCACCAGCAGGGGTAACTATGGCTACACCTTC.

The chain links TRBV29-1 to TRBJ1-2; 12 bases are shared with TRBD1. J was trimmed by 7 bases and V by 1 base; bases with no gene match: 7. The CDR3 extends over 15 amino acids. CDR1 is SQVTM and CDR2 is ANQGSEA in the germline V gene. The CDR3 loop reads CSVEGEGQGARGYTF. The CDR3 DNA is TGCAGCGTTGAAGGGGAGGGACAGGGGGCGCGTGGCTACACCTTC. The entire variable domain, with the rest obtained from reference TRBV29-1 and TRBJ1-2, is as follows: SAVISQKPSRDICQRGTSLTIQCQVDSQVTMMFWYRQQPGQSLTLIATANQGSEATYESGFVIDKFPISRPNLTFSTLTVSNMSPEDSSIYLCSVEGEGQGARGYTFGSGTRLTVV.

J is TRBJ2-2 and V is TRBV4-2, with 13 bases matching TRBD2. Germline V CDR1 and CDR2: LGHNA, YNFKEQ. Losses at the gene ends were 3 bases for V and 7 bases for J; bases not matched to a gene: 8. The CDR3 runs 17 residues. CDR3 sequence reads: CASSQVGLAGDSGELFF. CDR3 sequence (DNA): TGTGCCAGCAGCCAGGTCGGACTAGCGGGAGACAGCGGGGAGCTGTTTTTT.

A few counts support this clone. The rearrangement links TRBV7-8 to TRBJ1-1; no definite D call. The CDR3 has 14 residues. V lost 3 bases to trimming and J lost 0 bases, with 8 bases between them. CDR1 and CDR2 (germline): SGHVS, FQNEAQ. CDR3 bases: TGTGCCAGCAGCTTCCGGACGGTGAACACTGAAGCTTTCTTT. Protein sequence: CASSFRTVNTEAFF. Drawing the rest from reference TRBV7-8 and TRBJ1-1, the complete variable domain is GAGVSQSPRYKVAKRGQDVALRCDPISGHVSLFWYQQALGQGPEFLTYFQNEAQLDKSGLPSDRFFAERPEGSVSTLKIQRTQQEDSAVYLCASSFRTVNTEAFFGQGTRLTVV.